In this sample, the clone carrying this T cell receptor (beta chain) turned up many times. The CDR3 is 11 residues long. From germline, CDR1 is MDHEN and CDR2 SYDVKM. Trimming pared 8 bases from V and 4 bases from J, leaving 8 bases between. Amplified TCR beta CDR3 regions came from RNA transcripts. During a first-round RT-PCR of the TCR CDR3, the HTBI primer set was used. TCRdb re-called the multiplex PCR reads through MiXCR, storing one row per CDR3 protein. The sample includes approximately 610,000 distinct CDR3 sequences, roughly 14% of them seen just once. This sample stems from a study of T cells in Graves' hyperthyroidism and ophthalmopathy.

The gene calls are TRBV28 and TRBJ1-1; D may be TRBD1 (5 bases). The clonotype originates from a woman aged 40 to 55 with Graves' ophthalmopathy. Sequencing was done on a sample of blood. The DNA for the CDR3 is TGTGCCAGCGAGGGGAGCACTGAAGCTTTCTTT. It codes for CASEGSTEAFF.